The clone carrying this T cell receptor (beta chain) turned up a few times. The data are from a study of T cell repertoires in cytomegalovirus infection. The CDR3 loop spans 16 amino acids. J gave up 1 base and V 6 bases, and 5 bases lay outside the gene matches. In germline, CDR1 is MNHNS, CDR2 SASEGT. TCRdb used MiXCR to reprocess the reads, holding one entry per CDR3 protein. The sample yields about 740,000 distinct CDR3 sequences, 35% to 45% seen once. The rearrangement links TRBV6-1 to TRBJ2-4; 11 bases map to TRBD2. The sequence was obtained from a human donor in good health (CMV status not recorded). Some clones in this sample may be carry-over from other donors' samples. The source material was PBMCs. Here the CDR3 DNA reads TGTGCCAGCAGCGATCTAGCGGGGGGTGCCAAAAACATTCAGTACTTC. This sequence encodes CASSDLAGGAKNIQYF.